This note documents a single T cell receptor beta chain sequence. The sample originates from a study of blood T cell repertoires in COVID-19. About the study: Specimens from acute and convalescent COVID-19 originated in the United States, Italy and Spain. T cells, B-cell-depleted T cells, or PBMCs supplied cDNA or gDNA.

CDR1 is SGHAT, CDR2 FQNNGV, per germline. V shed 5 bases and J shed 4 bases, with 18 bases lying between them. CDR3 length: 15 amino acids. Per the study methods: Amplification of reference gene primers was used by the study to estimate nucleated cell counts. Assay: immunoSEQ multiplex PCR; the TCRdb copy retains only in-frame clones and omits some. V and J calls and clone size come straight from that table; D and trimming were deduced from the DNA. In the table there are about 120,000 clones, roughly 85% of which are singletons. The chain carries TRBV11-2 and TRBJ2-7; D perhaps matches TRBD2 (7 bases). This TCR derives from a man aged 30 to 39 with acute or convalescent COVID-19. The material sequenced was peripheral blood. DNA of the CDR3: TGTGCCAGCAGCCGGTCGGGGGGCTGGGCTTACGAGCAGTACGTC. Residues: CASSRSGGWAYEQYV.